The source of this T cell receptor (beta chain) is a study of cytomegalovirus exposure and HLA in healthy donors. Study in general: Ancestry clustering placed 70% to 90% of roughly 410 genotyped donors in the Caucasian-associated cluster.

Though probably carrying unrecorded immune exposures, donors were nominally healthy at sampling. The CDR3 consists of 14 residues. The trim removed 4 bases at V and 3 bases at J, leaving 5 bases unmatched. CDR1 and CDR2 (germline): SGDLS, YYNGEE. As for this clone: Its antigen is as yet unknown.

Researchers ran the PCR with 60 Vbeta and 13 Jbeta primers. The repertoire was sequenced with immunoSEQ multiplex PCR; TCRdb's copy has only in-frame clones and lacks some. The sample holds 220,000 or so clones, roughly 80% seen once. Study-level points and caveats: TCR beta chain V- and J-gene trimming was linked, in a later analysis, to a missense variant in DCLRE1C. The authors later found most CMV-associated TCR beta chains appeared HLA-restricted.

The gene calls are TRBV9 and TRBJ2-7, with TRBD1 identical over 9 bases. What was sequenced was PBMCs. The receptor was derived from a man aged 45-65 years in good health and CMV-seronegative. CDR3 DNA: TGTGCCAGCAGCTTACAGGGGGCAGACTACGAGCAGTACTTC. Residues: CASSLQGADYEQYF. Looking up the rest from reference TRBV9 and TRBJ2-7 gives the full variable domain: DSGVTQTPKHLITATGQRVTLRCSPRSGDLSVYWYQQSLDQGLQFLIQYYNGEERAKGNILERFSAQQFPDLHSELNLSSLELGDSALYFCASSLQGADYEQYFGPGTRLTVT.